This is a list of T cell receptor beta chains from one sample in a study of blood T cell repertoires in COVID-19. Only in-frame clones appear in the TCRdb table, and some are missing; sequencing was by immunoSEQ multiplex PCR. The profile shows roughly 35,000 clones, 88% of them singletons. Sequencing was performed on peripheral blood. The receptor source for this set is a man aged 70 or older with acute or convalescent COVID-19. Both conserved end residues are part of each CDR3. The D gene is left open where the match is weak. Clone sizes are given selectively: once, few, many, or a class where the clone is expanded.

CDR3 DNA,CDR3 protein,clone size,J gene,D gene,V gene
TGCAGCGTCCGGGGAGGGACTGAAGCTTTCTTT,CSVRGGTEAFF,-,TRBJ1-1,-,TRBV29-1
TGTGCCAGCAGGCCCGACCGGGACACGGCGTCAGCTTTCTTT,CASRPDRDTASAFF,-,TRBJ1-1,-,TRBV2
TGTGCCAGCAGCTTAATCTCCCTCGGTCAGCCCCAGCATTTT,CASSLISLGQPQHF,-,TRBJ1-5,-,TRBV7-2
TGTGCCAGCAGCTTAGGCCCGGGTTCACCCCTCCACTTT,CASSLGPGSPLHF,-,TRBJ1-6,-,TRBV7-8
TGTGCCATCAGTGAACTTACTGTCGGCACAGATACGCAGTATTTT,CAISELTVGTDTQYF,-,TRBJ2-3,-,TRBV10-3
TGTGCCAGCAGCGTAGGCTCGGGACTCATGAGGGATGGCTACACCTTC,CASSVGSGLMRDGYTF,-,TRBJ1-2,-,TRBV9
TGCGCCAGCAGCTTAAACAGGGGGCCCTACGAGCAGTACTTC,CASSLNRGPYEQYF,-,TRBJ2-7,TRBD1,TRBV5-1
TGCGCCAGCAGCCAAGGCCTAGCGGGAGCGGAGACCCAGTACTTC,CASSQGLAGAETQYF,-,TRBJ2-5,TRBD2,TRBV4-3
TGCAGCGTTGCTTCGGGGACCTACGAGCAGTACTTC,CSVASGTYEQYF,-,TRBJ2-7,-,TRBV29-1
TGCAGTGCGGAACGGGACACTGAAGCTTTCTTT,CSAERDTEAFF,-,TRBJ1-1,-,TRBV20-1
TGTGCTAGCAGCCCCGCCGAGGGTGAGAATGAGCAGTTCTTC,CASSPAEGENEQFF,-,TRBJ2-1,-,TRBV7-7
TGCAGCGTTGGATCGGAGAGCCAGTACACCTTC,CSVGSESQYTF,-,TRBJ1-2,-,TRBV29-1
TGTGCCAGCAGCCCTGGGGGGGGGACCACCCTCCACTTT,CASSPGGGTTLHF,-,TRBJ1-6,-,TRBV6-6
TGTGCCAGTAGTCCGACTACCGAGGATACGCAGTATTTT,CASSPTTEDTQYF,-,TRBJ2-3,-,TRBV19
TGCAGCGTCCACCGACAGGGCGATTCCTACGAGCAGTACTTC,CSVHRQGDSYEQYF,-,TRBJ2-7,TRBD1,TRBV29-1
TGTGCCAGCAGTCCCCCGACTAGCGGGACCCCGATCGGGGAGACCCAGTACTTC,CASSPPTSGTPIGETQYF,-,TRBJ2-5,TRBD2,TRBV28
TGCGCCAGCAGGCGCGGACAGGGGGATTCACCCCTCCACTTT,CASRRGQGDSPLHF,-,TRBJ1-6,TRBD1,TRBV4-1
TGTGCCAGCAGTCCGACAACCTACGTAGGCTACACCTTC,CASSPTTYVGYTF,few,TRBJ1-2,-,TRBV6-5
TGTGCCAGCAGCGCTTCGGGACAGCTCTCCTATAATTCACCCCTCCACTTT,CASSASGQLSYNSPLHF,-,TRBJ1-6,TRBD1,TRBV9
TGTGCCAGCAGTTACTGGGGGCAGAACACTGAAGCTTTCTTT,CASSYWGQNTEAFF,-,TRBJ1-1,-,TRBV6-2/TRBV6-3
TGTGCCAGTAGTAACAGGGGACTGAACACTGAAGCTTTCTTT,CASSNRGLNTEAFF,-,TRBJ1-1,TRBD1,TRBV19
TGTGCCAGCAGCCAGGGGAAGGGGAACAGGGATGCTCGTCAGCCCCAGCATTTT,CASSQGKGNRDARQPQHF,-,TRBJ1-5,-,TRBV3-1/TRBV3-2
TGTGCCAGCAGCTTGGGTGGTGAGGAATTGAACACTGAAGCTTTCTTT,CASSLGGEELNTEAFF,large,TRBJ1-1,-,TRBV5-4
TGTGCCAGCATAAGCTTCCGGGGGACTTACGAGCAGTACTTC,CASISFRGTYEQYF,-,TRBJ2-7,-,TRBV7-9
TGTGCCAGCACCTTCTTGGGCGGGAGGGCCTGGACATCTAGCACAGATACGCAGTATTTT,CASTFLGGRAWTSSTDTQYF,-,TRBJ2-3,TRBD2,TRBV4-2
TGTGCCAGCAGCTTAGTGGGGGACAGCCTTGCCTACGAGCAGTACTTC,CASSLVGDSLAYEQYF,-,TRBJ2-7,TRBD1,TRBV11-1
TGTGCCAGCTCAACAGGCCGTACTGACTATGGCTACACCTTC,CASSTGRTDYGYTF,-,TRBJ1-2,-,TRBV18